One and the same sample provided the 4 T cell receptor beta chains below, sequenced in a study of shared clonotypes between healthy human individuals. The table came from immunoSEQ multiplex PCR; TCRdb's copy has only in-frame clones and leaves some out. There are approximately 250,000 clones in the sample; approximately 70% occur only once, and over 8.5% lies in the top ten. The sample taken for sequencing was memory CD4+ T cells sorted from blood. Described subset: CD45RA-negative fraction. These receptor sequences come from a young man in good health.

This sequence joins TRBV6-5 and TRBJ1-2; D possibly corresponds to TRBD1 (6 bases). Germline values: CDR1 MNHEY, CDR2 SVGAGI. Trimming took off 5 bases at V and 6 bases at J, with 13 bases between the two ends. The CDR3 is made up of 13 amino acids. The CDR3 here is CASSLGGYDGYTF. The CDR3 nucleotides read TGTGCCAGCAGTCTAGGGGGGTACGATGGCTACACCTTC.

The chain is built from TRBV7-9 and TRBJ1-1; weak D call: TRBD1 (5 bases). Per germline, CDR1 SEHNR and CDR2 FQNEAQ (reference sequence). The germline V and J ends were trimmed by 1 base and 0 bases, with 15 bases remaining between them. This CDR3 is 17 amino acids long. The CDR3 here is CASSLGGGWRLNTEAFF. CDR3 bases: TGTGCCAGCAGCTTAGGCGGGGGGTGGCGGTTGAACACTGAAGCTTTCTTT.

The chain links TRBV28 to TRBJ2-7; D unclear. The germline V gene encodes CDR1 MDHEN and CDR2 SYDVKM. This CDR3 region has 14 residues. The V and J ends lost 6 bases and 5 bases respectively, with 17 bases between them. In DNA, the CDR3 is TGTGCCAGCAGGGCCGGTGGGGATAGAGACGAGCAGTACTTC. Translating it yields CASRAGGDRDEQYF. The full variable domain, rest sourced from reference TRBV28 and TRBJ2-7, is DVKVTQSSRYLVKRTGEKVFLECVQDMDHENMFWYRQDPGLGLRLIYFSYDVKMKEKGDIPEGYSVSREKKERFSLILESASTNQTSMYLCASRAGGDRDEQYFGPGTRLTVT.

This clone came up a few times. This chain uses TRBV6-6 with TRBJ2-5; 7 bases line up with TRBD1. V lost 5 bases to trimming and J lost 9 bases; unmatched junction nucleotides: 3. CDR1 MNHNY and CDR2 SVGAGI come from the germline V gene (reference sequence). CDR3 size: 11 residues. The CDR3 nucleotides are TGTGCCAGCAGTCAAACAGGGGCCCAGTACTTC. This codes for CASSQTGAQYF.